This passage covers 18 T cell receptor beta chains from one sample sequenced in a study of T cells expressing NK-cell markers. One entry per CDR3 protein, without DNA, is what TCRdb gives after re-calling the 5' RACE reads. Its listing shows 550,000 or so distinct CDR3 sequences. The sample consisted of blood T cells: a sorted CD56 or NKG2C T cell subset, CD4+ or CD8+ T cells, or bulk PBMC T cells (not recorded which). The source is a young man in good health.

Here the CDR3 reads CASRPTQNNEQFF. The chain couples TRBV7-9 to TRBJ2-1. The germline gives CDR1 SEHNR, CDR2 FQNEAQ (reference sequence). The CDR3 has 13 amino acids.

The gene calls are TRBV24-1 and TRBJ2-2. This CDR3 is 14 amino acids long. CDR1 KGHDR and CDR2 SFDVKD come from the germline V gene. CDR3 sequence: CATSDLGNTGELFF.

The chain couples TRBV20-1 to TRBJ2-7; the TCRdb D gene call, TRBD2, has no DNA to confirm it. This CDR3 contains 14 residues. Per germline, CDR1 DFQATT and CDR2 SNEGSKA (reference sequence). This CDR3 reads CSASSLAGGNGQYF.

The chain recombines TRBV20-1 with TRBJ2-7; TCRdb returns TRBD2, unconfirmable since there is no DNA. The CDR3 sequence is 14 residues long. Looked up from germline, CDR1 is DFQATT and CDR2 is SNEGSKA (reference sequence). CDR3 amino acids: CSAEGTSGSYEQYF.

The gene calls are TRBV20-1 and TRBJ2-7; TCRdb calls TRBD1, which cannot be checked without DNA. The CDR3 contains 13 residues. Germline CDR1 reads DFQATT; CDR2 reads SNEGSKA (reference sequence). CDR3 sequence reads: CSAGRDRDYEQYF.

The gene calls are TRBV13 and TRBJ2-7; TCRdb calls TRBD2, which cannot be checked without DNA. This CDR3 contains 15 residues. Germline values: CDR1 PRHDT, CDR2 FYEKMQ (reference sequence). The CDR3 protein is CASSRGTSGFYEQYF.

The rearrangement links TRBV10-2 to TRBJ1-5; checking the TCRdb D call of TRBD1 is not possible without DNA. Germline lookup yields CDR1 WSHSY and CDR2 SAAADI. The CDR3 runs to 15 residues. Here the CDR3 reads CASSTPGQGSQPQHF.

The chain couples TRBV6-2 or TRBV6-3 to TRBJ1-5. The germline V gene encodes CDR1 MNHEY and CDR2 SVGEGT. This CDR3 region has 15 residues. The CDR3 is CASSLDLFSNQPQHF.

The chain uses TRBV7-9 and TRBJ2-7. The CDR3 sequence is 12 residues long. Per germline, CDR1 SEHNR and CDR2 FQNEAQ (reference sequence). The CDR3 reads CACREDSYEQYF.

V and J are TRBV29-1 and TRBJ2-3. Germline V lookup: CDR1 SQVTM, CDR2 ANQGSEA. CDR3 length equals 13 residues. CDR3 amino acids: CSVEEGSWDTQYF.

This sequence joins TRBV6-5 and TRBJ2-2; checking the TCRdb D call of TRBD2 is not possible without DNA. The germline V gene has CDR1 MNHEY and CDR2 SVGAGI. CDR3 length equals 15 residues. CDR3: CASSLESGSTGELFF.

The chain carries TRBV11-2 and TRBJ2-7. CDR3 length equals 13 residues. Germline-derived CDR1 and CDR2 are SGHAT and FQNNGV. The CDR3 spells CASSLVLLREQYF.

This chain connects TRBV19 to TRBJ1-1. Germline V gene lookup returns CDR1 LNHDA and CDR2 SQIVND (reference sequence). This CDR3 spans 14 amino acids. The CDR3 sequence: CASSIPMGFPEAFF.

The chain couples TRBV7-8 to TRBJ2-1; TCRdb's D call of TRBD2 is untestable without DNA. Germline V gives CDR1 SGHVS, CDR2 FQNEAQ. The CDR3 loop spans 15 amino acids. CDR3 sequence reads: CASSQTSGPYNEQFF.

The genes are TRBV12-3 or TRBV12-4 and TRBJ1-1; as DNA is missing, the TRBD1 call by TCRdb cannot be tested. The CDR3 runs to 14 residues. The CDR3 is CASSLGQGAAEAFF.

The CDR3 sequence is CASSLETGLAGYTF. The rearrangement joins TRBV11-2 to TRBJ1-2; no DNA is available, so the TRBD1 call from TCRdb remains unchecked. The CDR3 length is 14 residues. Germline V gene lookup returns CDR1 SGHAT and CDR2 FQNNGV.

The chain joins TRBV12-3 or TRBV12-4 to TRBJ2-3. The CDR3 length is 12 residues. This CDR3 reads CASSQLRDTQYF.

This chain links TRBV12-3 or TRBV12-4 with TRBJ2-1; TCRdb's assignment of TRBD2 cannot be checked, as there is no DNA. The CDR3 has 17 amino acids. CDR3 sequence: CASSPGIGAGGWAEQFF.